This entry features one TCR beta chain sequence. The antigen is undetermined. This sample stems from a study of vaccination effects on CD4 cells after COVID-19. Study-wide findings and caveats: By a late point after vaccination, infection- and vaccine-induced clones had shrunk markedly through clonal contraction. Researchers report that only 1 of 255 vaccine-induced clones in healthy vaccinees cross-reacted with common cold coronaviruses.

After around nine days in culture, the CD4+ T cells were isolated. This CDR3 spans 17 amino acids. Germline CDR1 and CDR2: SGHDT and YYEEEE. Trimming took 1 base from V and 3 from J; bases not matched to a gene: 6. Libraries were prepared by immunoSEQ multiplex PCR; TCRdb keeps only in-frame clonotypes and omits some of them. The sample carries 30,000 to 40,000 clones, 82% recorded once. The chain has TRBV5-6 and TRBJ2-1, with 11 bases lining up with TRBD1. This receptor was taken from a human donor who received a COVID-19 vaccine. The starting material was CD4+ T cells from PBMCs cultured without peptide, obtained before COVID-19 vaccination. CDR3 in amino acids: CASSLRVGQGDYNEQFF. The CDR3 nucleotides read TGTGCCAGCAGCTTGAGAGTGGGACAGGGGGACTACAATGAGCAGTTCTTC.